This T cell receptor beta chain emerged from a study of blood T cell repertoires in COVID-19. About the study: From the United States, Italy and Spain came samples of acute and convalescent COVID-19. Sources were T cells, B-cell-depleted T cells, or PBMCs; the material itself was cDNA or gDNA.

Original handling: Quantification of nucleated cells was approximated via reference gene primer amplification. The table came from immunoSEQ multiplex PCR; TCRdb's copy has only in-frame clones and leaves some out. V, J and clone size were drawn from that table, and D and trimming were deduced from the DNA. The repertoire holds fewer than 350,000 clones, roughly 91% seen once, with about 4.6% in the top ten. The sample holds a few counts of this clone. This CDR3 has 15 residues. V was pared by 3 bases and J by 9 bases, with 11 bases of the junction left unmatched. Germline-derived CDR1 and CDR2 are KGHDR and SFDVKD.

The receptor was isolated from a man aged 35-49 years with acute or convalescent COVID-19. This chain uses TRBV24-1 with TRBJ2-3; TRBD2 aligns across 7 bases. Material for sequencing was peripheral blood. CDR3 loop: CATSDTRRLSGTQYF. The CDR3 region has the DNA TGTGCCACCAGTGATACGCGCCGCCTTAGCGGGACGCAGTATTTT.